This section outlines one T cell receptor (beta chain) sequence together with its context. Its specificity is unknown. Profiling relied on immunoSEQ multiplex PCR, and the TCRdb table lists in-frame clones only, not all of them. The repertoire has almost 400,000 clones, around 89% of them found once; the top ten carry under 2%. The data originate from a study of Ad26.COV2.S vaccination and SARS-CoV-2 variants. The overall study: Within the COV1001 Ad26.COV2.S trial arm, the donor was enrolled. Notes on the study in general: Recipients of vaccine and of placebo showed similar breadth of their non-spike TCR repertoires.

The CDR3 spans 15 residues. Trimming cost V 5 bases and J 4 bases; bases outside gene matches: 3. CDR1 is KGHDR, CDR2 SFDVKD, per germline. Treatment given: roughly 20 received Ad26.COV2.S at low or high dose, single or two shots; about 5 received placebo; per-sample allocation not given. Samples were taken on day 63 after the first vaccine or placebo injection. Here the sequenced sample was peripheral blood, taken in a trial of Ad26.COV2.S vaccine versus placebo. V and J are TRBV24-1 and TRBJ2-3, with 12 positions matching TRBD2. The sequence was collected from a person aged 18 to 65 who received the Ad26.COV2.S COVID-19 vaccine or a placebo. The CDR3 is CATSVLAGGPDTQYF. DNA of the CDR3: TGTGCCACCAGTGTCCTAGCGGGAGGGCCAGATACGCAGTATTTT.